This T cell receptor beta chain appears in the sequencing data of a study of cytomegalovirus exposure and HLA in healthy donors (TCRdb year 2017). Regarding the complete study: The roughly 670 repertoires of the first cohort and the 120 or so validation repertoires were produced on the same platform, according to a later analysis. The study aimed to test whether signatures of past pathogen exposure could be identified by cataloging public T cell receptors. Along with the approximately 650-subject first cohort, a separate validation cohort of 120 different subjects was used. High-throughput TCR immunosequencing, statistical association of individual TCRs with disease status, and machine learning were combined to predict cytomegalovirus infection status.

Libraries came from the immunoSEQ multiplex PCR assay. Regarding the original processing steps: A statistical classification framework was built to diagnose cytomegalovirus status from the catalog of TCR beta chain sequences. The immuneACCESS repertoire file appears here via TCRdb, limited to in-frame rearrangements. These files lack a portion of the clones; in checked studies, under half of the deficit traces to unresolved V genes, and the cause of the others is not known. The V and J calls and clone size come from that table; D and trimming were worked out from the DNA. For this sample there are approximately 160,000 clones; 84% appear just once. Of the sample, 10% falls within the top ten clones. A distance of 17 bases separates the germline ends of V and J, which lose 4 bases and 5 bases respectively. The germline V gene encodes CDR1 MDHEN and CDR2 SYDVKM. The CDR3 contains 15 residues, cysteine and phenylalanine counted. Only the CDR3 part of the read is kept: 45 bases, read in frame from the first base.

Study-level results and caveats: A total of some 180 TCR beta chains were listed by the study as associated with cytomegalovirus. Across donors, most TCR sequences were observed very rarely, whereas some public TCRs were present in many individuals. According to the authors, the approach could potentially be generalized to other disease states and immunological phenotypes. Three of the identified cytomegalovirus-associated TCR beta chains were confirmed in vitro to be specific for cytomegalovirus antigens. In a later analysis, TCRs clustered in the first cohort were found to also tend to co-occur in the approximately 110 validation repertoires, with 94% of cluster scores above 0. The validation cohort had no HLA typing available for a later analysis, so co-occurrence within that cohort was assessed over all 120 or so repertoires. In both the original and validation cohorts, the classifier was reported to diagnose cytomegalovirus status with high specificity and sensitivity.

Separate from the approximately 670-subject first cohort, the validation cohort of 90 to 150 subjects was the group to which the donors belonged. Comments on this clone: The clone's antigen remains unknown. The sample holds no much larger clone one base away, and base qualities are not on file.

Recombination linked TRBV28 to TRBJ2-5, with the D segment identity uncertain. Sequencing used PBMCs. This receptor was identified in a man under 40 in good health and CMV-seropositive. Read as DNA, the sequence is TGTGCCAGCAGTTCGGCCGTCACCTCGCGGGAGACCCAGTACTTC. Its protein reads: CASSSAVTSRETQYF.